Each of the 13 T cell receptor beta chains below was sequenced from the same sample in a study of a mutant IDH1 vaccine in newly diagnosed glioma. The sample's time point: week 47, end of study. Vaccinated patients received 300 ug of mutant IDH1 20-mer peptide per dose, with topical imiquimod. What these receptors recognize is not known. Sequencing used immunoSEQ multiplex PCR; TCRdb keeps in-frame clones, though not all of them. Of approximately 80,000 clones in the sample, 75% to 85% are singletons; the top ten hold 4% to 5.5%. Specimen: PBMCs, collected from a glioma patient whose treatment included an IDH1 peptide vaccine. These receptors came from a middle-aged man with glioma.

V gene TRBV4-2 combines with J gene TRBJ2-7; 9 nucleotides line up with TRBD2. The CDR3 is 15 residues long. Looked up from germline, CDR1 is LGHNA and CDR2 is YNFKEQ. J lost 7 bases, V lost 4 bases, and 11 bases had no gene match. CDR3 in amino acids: CASSPAEREVGEQYF. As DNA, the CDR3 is TGTGCCAGCAGCCCCGCGGAGCGGGAGGTTGGGGAGCAGTACTTC.

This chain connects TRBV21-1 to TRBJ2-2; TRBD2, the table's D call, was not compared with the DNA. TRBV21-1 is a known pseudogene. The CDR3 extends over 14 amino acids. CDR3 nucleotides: TGTGCCAGTTCCCTAACGGCGAACACCGGGGAGCTGTTTTTT. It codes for CASSLTANTGELFF.

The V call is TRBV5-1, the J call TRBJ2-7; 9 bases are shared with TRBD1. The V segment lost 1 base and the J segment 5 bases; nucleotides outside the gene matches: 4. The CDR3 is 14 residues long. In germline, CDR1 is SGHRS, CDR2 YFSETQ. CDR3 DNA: TGCGCCAGCAGCTTGACGGGACAGGGCAACGAGCAGTACTTC. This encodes CASSLTGQGNEQYF.

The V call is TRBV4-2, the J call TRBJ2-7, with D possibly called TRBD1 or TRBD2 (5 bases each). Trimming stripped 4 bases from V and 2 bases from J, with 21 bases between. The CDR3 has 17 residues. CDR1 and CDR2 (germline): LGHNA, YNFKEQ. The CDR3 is CASSRSFQGYGAYEQYF. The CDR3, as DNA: TGTGCCAGCAGCCGCTCATTCCAGGGCTACGGGGCCTACGAGCAGTACTTC.

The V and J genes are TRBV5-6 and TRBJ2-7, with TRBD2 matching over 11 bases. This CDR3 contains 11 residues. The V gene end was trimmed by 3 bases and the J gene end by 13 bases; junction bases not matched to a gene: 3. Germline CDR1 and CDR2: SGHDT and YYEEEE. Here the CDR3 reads CASSSSGGSYF. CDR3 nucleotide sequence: TGTGCCAGCAGCTCTAGCGGGGGGTCCTACTTC.

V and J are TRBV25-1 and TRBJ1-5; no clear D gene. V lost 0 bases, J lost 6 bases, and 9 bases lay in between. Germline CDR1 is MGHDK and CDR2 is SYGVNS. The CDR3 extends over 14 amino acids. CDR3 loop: CASSEYPEGQPQHF. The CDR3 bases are TGTGCCAGCAGTGAATATCCGGAGGGTCAGCCCCAGCATTTT.

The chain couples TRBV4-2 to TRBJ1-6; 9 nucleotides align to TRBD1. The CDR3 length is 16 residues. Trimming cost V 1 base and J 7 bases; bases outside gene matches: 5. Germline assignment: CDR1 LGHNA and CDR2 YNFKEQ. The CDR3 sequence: CASSQVWDRANSPLHF. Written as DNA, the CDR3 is TGTGCCAGCAGCCAAGTTTGGGACAGGGCAAATTCACCCCTCCACTTT.

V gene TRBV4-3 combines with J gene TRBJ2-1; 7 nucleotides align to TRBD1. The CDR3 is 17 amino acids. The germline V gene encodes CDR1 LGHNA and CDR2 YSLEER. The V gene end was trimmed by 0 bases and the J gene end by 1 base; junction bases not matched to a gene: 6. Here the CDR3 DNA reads TGCGCCAGCAGCCAAGATCCCCGGGACAGTTCCTACAATGAGCAGTTCTTC. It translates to CASSQDPRDSSYNEQFF.

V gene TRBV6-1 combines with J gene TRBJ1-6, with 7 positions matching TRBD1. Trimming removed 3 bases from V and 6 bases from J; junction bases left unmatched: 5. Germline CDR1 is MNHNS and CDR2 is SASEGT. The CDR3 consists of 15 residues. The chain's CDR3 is CASSEGQTLNSPLHF. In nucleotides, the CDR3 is TGTGCCAGCAGTGAGGGACAGACGCTTAATTCACCCCTCCACTTT.

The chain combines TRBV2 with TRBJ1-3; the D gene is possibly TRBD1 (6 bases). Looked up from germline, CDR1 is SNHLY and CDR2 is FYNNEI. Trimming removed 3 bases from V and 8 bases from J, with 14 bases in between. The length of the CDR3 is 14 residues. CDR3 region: CASSEGRGSDTIYF. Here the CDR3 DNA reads TGTGCCAGCAGTGAGGGCAGGGGATCAGACACCATATATTTT.

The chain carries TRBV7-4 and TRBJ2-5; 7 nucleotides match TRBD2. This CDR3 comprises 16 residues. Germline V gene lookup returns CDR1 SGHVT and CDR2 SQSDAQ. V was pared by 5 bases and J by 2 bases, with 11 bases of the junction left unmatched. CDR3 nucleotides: TGTGCCAGCAGCCACAAGCGGGGAGGTAGGCAAGAGACCCAGTACTTC. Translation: CASSHKRGGRQETQYF.

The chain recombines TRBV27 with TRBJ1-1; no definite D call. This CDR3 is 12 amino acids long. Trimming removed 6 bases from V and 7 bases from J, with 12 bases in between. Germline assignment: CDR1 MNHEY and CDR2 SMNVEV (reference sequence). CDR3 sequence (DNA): TGTGCCAGCAGCTCTAGGACGGGTGAAGCTTTCTTT. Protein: CASSSRTGEAFF.

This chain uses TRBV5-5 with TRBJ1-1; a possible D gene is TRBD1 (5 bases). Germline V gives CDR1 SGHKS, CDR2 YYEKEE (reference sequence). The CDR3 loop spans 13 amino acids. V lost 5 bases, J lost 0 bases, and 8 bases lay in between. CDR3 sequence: CASRQGVNTEAFF. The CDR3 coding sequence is TGTGCCAGCAGGCAGGGAGTGAACACTGAAGCTTTCTTT. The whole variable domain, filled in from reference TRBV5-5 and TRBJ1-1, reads DAGVTQSPTHLIKTRGQQVTLRCSPISGHKSVSWYQQVLGQGPQFIFQYYEKEERGRGNFPDRFSARQFPNYSSELNVNALLLGDSALYLCASRQGVNTEAFFGQGTRLTVV.